This record concerns one T cell receptor (beta chain) sequence. Its specific antigen is unknown. No qualities accompany the bases; no much larger clone lies one base away. The CDR3 numbers 14 residues from cysteine through phenylalanine. Only the CDR3 portion is preserved as DNA: 42 bases, with reading frame beginning at the first base. V is trimmed back by 4 bases and J by 5 bases, and the junction contains 10 bases that no gene match accounts for. The germline V gene yields SQVTM for CDR1 and ANQGSEA for CDR2. Collaborating institutions collected whole blood in K2EDTA tubes following their own protocols. For TCRbeta analysis, collaborators shipped samples as frozen whole blood, isolated PBMCs, or DNA extracted from either of those sample types. The data stem from a study of blood T cell repertoires in COVID-19 (dated by TCRdb to the early 2020s). About the study as a whole: Collaborator samples came from the United States, Italy and Spain and covered acute and convalescent phases of COVID-19. The material from the prospective study consisted of cDNA or gDNA derived from T cells, B-cell-depleted T cells, or PBMCs. Subjects who had been exposed to COVID-19, were actively infected with it, or had recovered from it provided the deeply sampled blood TCRbeta repertoires that made up the dataset. The repertoires were made available in a free public database intended to serve as a resource for research on the immune response to SARS-CoV-2. Samples were obtained from the ongoing ImmuneRACE study (first 160 participants) and from over 1,000 subjects provided by 6 global collaborators. Sample metadata almost always included a de-identified subject ID, COVID-19 status, age in years and sex. Where available, HLA class I and class II types were obtained from metadata supplied by the sample provider rather than from assay-based typing. Here is what the overall study found, with its caveats: How much clinical and demographic metadata was included differed by source and by participant, and the metadata was provided uncurated.

The immunoSEQ Assay, a bias-controlled multiplex PCR, was used to amplify TCRbeta CDR3 regions from genomic DNA. Turning to the authors' computational methods: The number of nucleated cells in each sample was estimated from the amplification of reference gene primers within the assay. Sequence reads were collapsed and filtered to measure the absolute abundance of every unique TCRbeta CDR3 rearrangement. Productive Simpson clonality was computed per sample as the square root of Simpson's diversity index over productive rearrangements. What TCRdb holds here is the immuneACCESS table cut down to in-frame rearrangements. Part of the clones is not present; checked against another copy, under half of the missing clones reflect an unresolved V gene, and the others are unexplained. V and J calls and clone size are those listed in that table; D and trimming were worked out from the DNA. This sample holds about 140,000 clones; around nine tenths were observed only once. The ten largest make up under 6% of the sample.

The chain is encoded by TRBV29-1 joined to TRBJ1-1; TRBD1 aligns with 7 central bases. The sequencing sample was made of peripheral blood. The receptor comes from a human donor in a cohort sampled during active COVID-19. Read as DNA, the sequence is TGCAGCGTTGCCGTTACAGGGGCGGTGACTGAAGCTTTCTTT. It specifies CSVAVTGAVTEAFF.